These 22 T cell receptor beta chains originate from one sample sequenced in a study of T cells in localized non-small cell lung cancer. The table came from immunoSEQ multiplex PCR; TCRdb's copy has only in-frame clones and leaves some out. Among roughly 3,000 clones listed, 29% were seen once. The sample in question was lung tumor tissue, obtained before any cancer treatment. The receptors stem from a man between 40 and 75 years old with stage I lung adenocarcinoma.

This rearrangement joins TRBV19 to TRBJ1-4, with TRBD1 matching 7 bases. The CDR3 contains 15 residues. Germline V gene lookup returns CDR1 LNHDA and CDR2 SQIVND (reference sequence). The V gene end was trimmed by 5 bases and the J gene end by 5 bases; junction bases not matched to a gene: 8. As DNA, the CDR3 is TGTGCCAGTAGTCTCTCAGACAGGGCGAATGAAAAACTGTTTTTT. It translates to CASSLSDRANEKLFF.

This clone is classed as medium-sized (0.01 to 0.1%). The V and J genes are TRBV11-3 and TRBJ1-5; D is perhaps TRBD1 (6 bases). The CDR3 runs 14 residues. Per the germline V gene, CDR1 is SGHNT and CDR2 is YENEEA. With 3 bases removed from V and 2 bases from J, the gap between germline ends came to 8 bases. CDR3 in amino acids: CASSLRQGNQPQHF. The DNA of the CDR3 is TGTGCCAGCAGCTTGAGACAGGGCAATCAGCCCCAGCATTTT. Based on the CDR3 plus reference TRBV11-3 and TRBJ1-5, the full variable domain is EAGVVQSPRYKIIEKKQPVAFWCNPISGHNTLYWYLQNLGQGPELLIRYENEEAVDDSQLPKDRFSAERLKGVDSTLKIQPAELGDSAVYLCASSLRQGNQPQHFGDGTRLSIL.

This clone was seen only a few times. The chain combines TRBV11-3 with TRBJ2-1; 9 bases agree with TRBD1. Per the germline V gene, CDR1 is SGHNT and CDR2 is YENEEA. Trimming took 6 bases from V and 3 from J; bases not matched to a gene: 6. The CDR3 is made up of 15 amino acids. CDR3 protein: CASRRPGQGYNEQFF. The CDR3 nucleotides are TGTGCCAGCAGACGACCGGGACAGGGCTACAATGAGCAGTTCTTC.

This clone turned up a few times. This rearrangement joins TRBV11-3 to TRBJ1-4; possibly TRBD1 for D (6 bases). The CDR3 sequence is 14 residues long. CDR1 and CDR2 from the germline V gene are SGHNT and YENEEA. The germline V and J ends were trimmed by 5 bases and 5 bases, with 12 bases remaining between them. This CDR3 is CASSRRTENEKLFF. DNA of the CDR3: TGTGCCAGCAGCCGGAGGACAGAGAATGAAAAACTGTTTTTT.

The table lists this clone with a count of one. The chain carries TRBV30 and TRBJ2-5, with a possible D match to TRBD1 (6 bases). This CDR3 is 15 amino acids long. Germline V gene sequence: CDR1 GTSNPN, CDR2 SVGIG (reference sequence). V gave up 0 bases and J gave up 1 base, with 12 bases separating them. The CDR3, as DNA: TGTGCCTGGAGTGTACAGAGAGGGGGCCAAGAGACCCAGTACTTC. Protein sequence: CAWSVQRGGQETQYF.

By sample share, this clone is large (0.1 to 1%). The chain has TRBV14 and TRBJ2-7, with D unclear. The germline V and J ends were trimmed by 3 bases and 7 bases, with 4 bases remaining between them. CDR1 is SGHDN, CDR2 FVKESK, per germline. The CDR3 is 10 amino acids. CDR3 protein: CASSQGEQYF. The CDR3 region has the DNA TGTGCCAGCAGCCAGGGGGAGCAGTACTTC.

This clone is medium-sized within its sample. The genes are TRBV4-1 and TRBJ2-1; D might be TRBD1 (6 bases). The CDR3 consists of 15 residues. Trimming pared 4 bases from V and 12 bases from J, leaving 22 bases between. Germline V gives CDR1 MGHRA, CDR2 YSYEKL. The CDR3 reads CASSPRGHRSWGQFF. In nucleotides, the CDR3 is TGCGCCAGCAGCCCAAGGGGACACAGGTCCTGGGGGCAGTTCTTC.

This clone appeared a few times. The junction departs from the called germline gene at one end, perhaps through a read error. The V and J genes are TRBV4-1 and TRBJ2-7, with D unresolved. The CDR3 contains 15 residues. Germline CDR1 is MGHRA and CDR2 is YSYEKL. This CDR3 is CASSHPRARTYEQYF. CDR3 nucleotides: TGCGCTAGCAGCCACCCCCGGGCTAGGACCTACGAGCAGTACTTC.

This chain links TRBV6-8 with TRBJ1-2; TRBD1 agrees at 10 bases. CDR1 and CDR2 from the germline V gene are MNHGY and SAAAGT. The CDR3 covers 15 residues. V dropped 6 bases and J dropped 5; count of bases not matched to a gene: 9. CDR3 loop: CASSSALGQGYGYTF. The CDR3 bases are TGTGCCAGCAGCTCGGCCCTGGGACAGGGGTATGGCTACACCTTC.

The chain joins TRBV6-8 to TRBJ1-3, with TRBD1 identical over 9 bases. This CDR3 is built from 16 residues. Germline V gene lookup returns CDR1 MNHGY and CDR2 SAAAGT. V shed 5 bases, J shed 3 bases, and the junction held 8 bases outside the gene matches. The DNA of the CDR3 is TGTGCCAGCAGTCCTCAACAGGGGGCGAATGGAAACACCATATATTTT. Its protein product is CASSPQQGANGNTIYF.

The J gene is TRBJ1-4, the V gene TRBV28; weak D call: TRBD1 (6 bases). CDR1 is MDHEN, CDR2 SYDVKM, per germline. The CDR3 loop spans 15 amino acids. The ends were cut back, 6 bases at V and 4 bases at J, with 15 bases in the middle. The CDR3 protein is CASSITDRFNEKLFF. DNA of the CDR3: TGTGCCAGCAGCATCACTGACAGGTTTAATGAAAAACTGTTTTTT.

This sequence joins TRBV30 and TRBJ1-6; D gene uncertain. V was pared by 2 bases and J by 7 bases, with 18 bases between. Germline CDR1 reads GTSNPN; CDR2 reads SVGIG (reference sequence). The CDR3 loop spans 16 amino acids. Here the CDR3 DNA reads TGTGCCTGGAGTTTCTCCGGGAGCTCGGAGAATTCACCCCTCCACTTT. Its translation: CAWSFSGSSENSPLHF.

By proportion, this clone is medium-sized (0.01 to 0.1%). The chain has TRBV6-8 and TRBJ2-2; D not certain. V shed 2 bases and J shed 5 bases, with 3 bases lying between them. Germline assignment: CDR1 MNHGY and CDR2 SAAAGT. This CDR3 contains 12 residues. CDR3 in DNA: TGTGCCAGCAGTTACGGGACCGGGGAGCTGTTTTTT. It translates to CASSYGTGELFF.

This clone was counted only a few times. The chain carries TRBV5-1 and TRBJ2-5, with 13 bases matching TRBD2. The germline CDR1 and CDR2 sequences are SGHRS and YFSETQ. V lost 4 bases, J lost 7 bases, and 10 bases stayed unmatched. This CDR3 comprises 16 residues. The CDR3 bases are TGCGCCAGCAGCCCCGGACTAGCGGGAGCTACGGGGACCCAGTACTTC. Its protein product is CASSPGLAGATGTQYF.

The chain is built from TRBV9 and TRBJ1-1; weak D call: TRBD1 (6 bases). The V gene's germline CDR1 is SGDLS and CDR2 YYNGEE. Trimming stripped 7 bases from V and 3 bases from J, with 16 bases between. The CDR3 extends over 14 amino acids. The CDR3 nucleotides are TGTGCCAGCGCGGACCGGGGGGGCTACACTGAAGCTTTCTTT. This encodes CASADRGGYTEAFF.

J is TRBJ1-2 and V is TRBV30; D is possibly TRBD1 (5 bases). Trimming took 3 bases from V and 3 from J, leaving 14 bases between them. This CDR3 has 14 residues. The germline gives CDR1 GTSNPN, CDR2 SVGIG (reference sequence). The CDR3 bases are TGTGCCTGGAGCCCGGGACGGAACGACTATGGCTACACCTTC. It translates to CAWSPGRNDYGYTF.

The chain combines TRBV10-2 with TRBJ2-2; perhaps D is TRBD1 or TRBD2 (6 bases each). V dropped 10 bases and J dropped 6 bases, with 15 bases sitting between them. This CDR3 has 13 amino acids. CDR1 is WSHSY, CDR2 SAAADI, per germline. CDR3 DNA: TGCGCCACCCGAAGGGGGGTGCCCGGGGAGCTGTTTTTT. Translated: CATRRGVPGELFF.

This clone is medium-sized in the sample. V gene TRBV11-3 combines with J gene TRBJ2-1; possibly TRBD1 for D (5 bases). The V end was cut by 4 bases, the J end by 6 bases, with 16 bases between. Germline assignment: CDR1 SGHNT and CDR2 YENEEA. The CDR3 loop spans 15 amino acids. The CDR3 nucleotides read TGTGCCAGCAGCTCCTGGGGCACCGGTAGCAATGAGCAGTTCTTC. This codes for CASSSWGTGSNEQFF.

This clone is classed as medium-sized (0.01 to 0.1%). An end of the junction differs from the germline gene, which may be a read error. J is TRBJ1-1 and V is TRBV7-2, with D uncertain. This CDR3 has 13 amino acids. CDR1 and CDR2 (germline): SGHTA, FQGNSA. CDR3 loop: CASSLNEDTEAFF. In DNA, the CDR3 is TGTGCTAGCAGCTTAAATGAGGACACTGAAGCTTTCTTT.

This chain links TRBV15 with TRBJ1-5; D may be TRBD1 (6 bases). V was cut by 0 bases and J by 8 bases, with 14 bases left in between. Germline V gives CDR1 LNHNV, CDR2 YYDKDF (reference sequence). The CDR3 runs 15 residues. The CDR3: CATSRDDRWTKPQHF. The DNA of the CDR3 is TGTGCCACCAGCAGAGATGACAGGTGGACGAAGCCCCAGCATTTT. The whole variable domain, filled in from reference TRBV15 and TRBJ1-5, reads DAMVIQNPRYQVTQFGKPVTLSCSQTLNHNVMYWYQQKSSQAPKLLFHYYDKDFNNEADTPDNFQSRRPNTSFCFLDIRSPGLGDTAMYLCATSRDDRWTKPQHFGDGTRLSIL.

Concerning this clone: The junction shows a germline mismatch at one end, possibly a read error. The chain carries TRBV15 and TRBJ1-1, with D possibly TRBD1 on 6 matching bases. There are 15 residues in the CDR3. Germline values: CDR1 LNHNV, CDR2 YYDKDF (reference sequence). CDR3 residues: CATSRGEGGETEAFF. The CDR3 DNA is TGTGCCACCAGCAGAGGTGAGGGGGGGGAAACTGAAGCTTTTTTT.

The gene calls are TRBV9 and TRBJ1-5; maybe TRBD1 (5 bases). V lost 5 bases and J lost 0, with 12 bases in between. The CDR3 runs 15 residues. CDR1 and CDR2 from the germline V gene are SGDLS and YYNGEE. This CDR3 is CASSEDTYSNQPQHF. The CDR3 coding sequence is TGTGCCAGCAGTGAGGACACTTATAGCAATCAGCCCCAGCATTTT.